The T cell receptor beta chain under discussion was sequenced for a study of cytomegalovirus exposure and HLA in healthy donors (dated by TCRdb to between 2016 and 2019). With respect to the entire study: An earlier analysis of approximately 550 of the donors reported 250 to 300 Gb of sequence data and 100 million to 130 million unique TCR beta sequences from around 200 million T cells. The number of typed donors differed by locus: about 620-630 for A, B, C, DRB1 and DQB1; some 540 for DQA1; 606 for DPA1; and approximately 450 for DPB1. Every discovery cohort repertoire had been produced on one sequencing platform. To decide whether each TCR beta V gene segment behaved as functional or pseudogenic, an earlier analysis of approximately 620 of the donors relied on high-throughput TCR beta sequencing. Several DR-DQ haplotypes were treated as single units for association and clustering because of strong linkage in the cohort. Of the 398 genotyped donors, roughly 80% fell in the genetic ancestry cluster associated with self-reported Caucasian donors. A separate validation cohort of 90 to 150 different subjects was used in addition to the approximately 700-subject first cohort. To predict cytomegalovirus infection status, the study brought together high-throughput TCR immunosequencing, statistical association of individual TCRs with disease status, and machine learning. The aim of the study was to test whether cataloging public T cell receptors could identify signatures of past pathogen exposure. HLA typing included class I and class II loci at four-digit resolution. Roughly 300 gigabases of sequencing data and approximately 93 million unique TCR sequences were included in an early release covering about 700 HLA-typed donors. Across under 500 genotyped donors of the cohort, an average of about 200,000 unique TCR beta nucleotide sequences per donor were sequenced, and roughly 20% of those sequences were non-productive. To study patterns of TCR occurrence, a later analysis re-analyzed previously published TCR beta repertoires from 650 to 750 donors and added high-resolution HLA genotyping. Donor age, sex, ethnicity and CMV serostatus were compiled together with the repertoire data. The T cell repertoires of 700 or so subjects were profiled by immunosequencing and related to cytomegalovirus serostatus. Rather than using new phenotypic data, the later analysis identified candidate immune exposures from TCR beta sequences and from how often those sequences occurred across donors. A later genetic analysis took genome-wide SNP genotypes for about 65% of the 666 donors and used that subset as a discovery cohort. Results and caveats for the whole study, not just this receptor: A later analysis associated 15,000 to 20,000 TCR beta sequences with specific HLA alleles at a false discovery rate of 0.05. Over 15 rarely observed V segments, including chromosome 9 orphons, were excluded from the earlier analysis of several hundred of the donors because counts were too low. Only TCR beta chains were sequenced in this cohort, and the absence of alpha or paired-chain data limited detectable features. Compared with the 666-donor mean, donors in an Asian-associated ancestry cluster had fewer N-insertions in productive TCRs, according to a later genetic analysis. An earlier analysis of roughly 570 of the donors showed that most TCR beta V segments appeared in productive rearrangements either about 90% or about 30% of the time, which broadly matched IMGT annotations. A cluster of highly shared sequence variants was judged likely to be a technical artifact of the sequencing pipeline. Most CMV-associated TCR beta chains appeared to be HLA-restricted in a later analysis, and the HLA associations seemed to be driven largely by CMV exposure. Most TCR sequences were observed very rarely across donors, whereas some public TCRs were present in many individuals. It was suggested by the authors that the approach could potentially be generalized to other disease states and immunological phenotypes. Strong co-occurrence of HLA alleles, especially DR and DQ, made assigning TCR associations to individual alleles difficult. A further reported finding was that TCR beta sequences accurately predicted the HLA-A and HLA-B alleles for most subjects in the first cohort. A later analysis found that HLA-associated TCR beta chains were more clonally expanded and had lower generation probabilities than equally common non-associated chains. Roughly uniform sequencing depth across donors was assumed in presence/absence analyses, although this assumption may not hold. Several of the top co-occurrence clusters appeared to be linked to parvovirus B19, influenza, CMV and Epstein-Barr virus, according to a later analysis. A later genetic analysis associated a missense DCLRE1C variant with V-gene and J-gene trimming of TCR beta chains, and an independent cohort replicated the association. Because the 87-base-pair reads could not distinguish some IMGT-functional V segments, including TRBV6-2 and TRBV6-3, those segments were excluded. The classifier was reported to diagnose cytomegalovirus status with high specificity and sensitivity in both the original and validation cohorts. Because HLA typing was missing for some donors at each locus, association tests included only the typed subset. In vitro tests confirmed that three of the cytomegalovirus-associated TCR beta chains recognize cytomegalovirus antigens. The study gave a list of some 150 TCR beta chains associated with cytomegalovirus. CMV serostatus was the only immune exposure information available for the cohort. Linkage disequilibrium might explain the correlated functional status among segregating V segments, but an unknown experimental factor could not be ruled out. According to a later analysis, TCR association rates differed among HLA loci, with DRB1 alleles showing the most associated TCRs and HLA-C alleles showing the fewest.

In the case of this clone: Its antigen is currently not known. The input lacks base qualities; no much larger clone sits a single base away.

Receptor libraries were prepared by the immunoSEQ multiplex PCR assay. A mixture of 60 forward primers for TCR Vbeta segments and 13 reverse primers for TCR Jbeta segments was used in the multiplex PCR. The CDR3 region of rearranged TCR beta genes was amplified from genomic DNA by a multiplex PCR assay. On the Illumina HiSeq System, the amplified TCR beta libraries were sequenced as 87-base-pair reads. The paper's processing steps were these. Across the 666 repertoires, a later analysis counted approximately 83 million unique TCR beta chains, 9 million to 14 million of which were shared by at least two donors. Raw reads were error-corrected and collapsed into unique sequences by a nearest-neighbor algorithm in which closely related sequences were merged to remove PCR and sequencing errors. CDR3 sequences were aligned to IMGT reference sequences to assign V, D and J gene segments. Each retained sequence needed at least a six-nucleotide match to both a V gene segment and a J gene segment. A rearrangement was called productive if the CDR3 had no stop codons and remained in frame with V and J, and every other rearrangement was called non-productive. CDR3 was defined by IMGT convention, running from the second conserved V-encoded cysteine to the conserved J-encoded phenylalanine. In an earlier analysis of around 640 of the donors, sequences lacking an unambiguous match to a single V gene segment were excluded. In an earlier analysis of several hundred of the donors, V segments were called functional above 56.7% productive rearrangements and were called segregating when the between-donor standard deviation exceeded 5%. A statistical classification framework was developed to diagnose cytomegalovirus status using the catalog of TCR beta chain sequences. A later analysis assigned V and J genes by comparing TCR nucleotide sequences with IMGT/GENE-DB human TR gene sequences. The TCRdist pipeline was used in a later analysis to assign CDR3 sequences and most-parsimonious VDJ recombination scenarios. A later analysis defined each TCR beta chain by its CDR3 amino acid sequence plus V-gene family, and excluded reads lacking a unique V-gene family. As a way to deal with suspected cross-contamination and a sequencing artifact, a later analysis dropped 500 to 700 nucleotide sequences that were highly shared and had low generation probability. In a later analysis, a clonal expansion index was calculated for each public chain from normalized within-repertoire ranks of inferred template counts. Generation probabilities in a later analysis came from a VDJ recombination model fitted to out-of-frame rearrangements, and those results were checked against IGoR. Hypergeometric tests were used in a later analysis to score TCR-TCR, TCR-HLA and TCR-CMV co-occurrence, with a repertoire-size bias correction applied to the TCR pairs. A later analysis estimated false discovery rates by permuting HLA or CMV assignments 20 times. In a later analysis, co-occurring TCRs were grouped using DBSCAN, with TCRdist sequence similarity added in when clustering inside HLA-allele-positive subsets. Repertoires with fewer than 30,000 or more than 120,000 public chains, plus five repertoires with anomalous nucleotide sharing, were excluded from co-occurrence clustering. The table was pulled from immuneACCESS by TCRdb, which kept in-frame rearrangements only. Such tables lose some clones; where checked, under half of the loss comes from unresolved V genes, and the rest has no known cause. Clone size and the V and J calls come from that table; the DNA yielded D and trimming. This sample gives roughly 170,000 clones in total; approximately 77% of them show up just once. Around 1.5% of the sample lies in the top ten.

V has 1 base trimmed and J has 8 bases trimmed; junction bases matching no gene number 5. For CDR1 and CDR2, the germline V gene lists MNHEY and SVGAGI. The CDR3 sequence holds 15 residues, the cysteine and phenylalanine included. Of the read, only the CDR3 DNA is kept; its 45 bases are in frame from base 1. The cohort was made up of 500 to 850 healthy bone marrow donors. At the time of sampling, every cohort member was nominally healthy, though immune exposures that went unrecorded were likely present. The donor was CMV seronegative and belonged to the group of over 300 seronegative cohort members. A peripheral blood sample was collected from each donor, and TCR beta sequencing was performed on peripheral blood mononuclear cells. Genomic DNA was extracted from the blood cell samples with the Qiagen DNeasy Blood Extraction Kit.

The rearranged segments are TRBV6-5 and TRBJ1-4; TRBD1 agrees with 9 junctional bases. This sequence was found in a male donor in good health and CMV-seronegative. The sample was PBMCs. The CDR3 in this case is CASSYWGQGREKLFF. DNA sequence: TGTGCCAGCAGTTACTGGGGACAGGGAAGAGAAAAACTGTTTTTT.